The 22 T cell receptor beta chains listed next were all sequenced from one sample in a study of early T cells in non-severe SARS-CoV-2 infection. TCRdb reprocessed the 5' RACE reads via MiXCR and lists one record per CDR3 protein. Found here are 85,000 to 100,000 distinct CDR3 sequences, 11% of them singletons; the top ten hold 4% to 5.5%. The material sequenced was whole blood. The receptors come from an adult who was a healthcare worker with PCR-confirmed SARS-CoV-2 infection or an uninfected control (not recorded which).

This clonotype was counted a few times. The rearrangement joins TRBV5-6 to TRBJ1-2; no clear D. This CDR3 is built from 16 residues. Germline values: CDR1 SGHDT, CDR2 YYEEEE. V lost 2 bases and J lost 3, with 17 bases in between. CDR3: CASSFATALRYYGYTF. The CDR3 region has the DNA TGTGCCAGCAGCTTCGCTACAGCTCTCCGCTACTATGGCTACACCTTC.

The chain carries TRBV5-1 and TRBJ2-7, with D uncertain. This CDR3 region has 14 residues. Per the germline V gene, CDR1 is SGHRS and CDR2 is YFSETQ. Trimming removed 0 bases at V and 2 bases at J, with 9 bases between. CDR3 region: CASSLEATTYEQYF. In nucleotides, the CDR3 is TGCGCCAGCAGCTTGGAGGCAACCACCTACGAGCAGTACTTC.

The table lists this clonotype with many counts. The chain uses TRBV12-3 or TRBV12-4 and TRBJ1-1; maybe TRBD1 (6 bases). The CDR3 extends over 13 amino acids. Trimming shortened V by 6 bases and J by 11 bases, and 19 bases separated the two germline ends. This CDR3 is CASSFQGRGGAFF. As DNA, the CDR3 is TGTGCCAGCAGCTTTCAAGGGCGCGGGGGCGCTTTCTTT.

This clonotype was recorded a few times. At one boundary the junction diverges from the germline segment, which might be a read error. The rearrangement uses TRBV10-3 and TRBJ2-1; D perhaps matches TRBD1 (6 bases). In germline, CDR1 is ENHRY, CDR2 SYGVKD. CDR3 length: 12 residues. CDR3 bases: TGTGCCATCAGTGAAGTCAGGGGCATCCTGGGCTTC. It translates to CAISEVRGILGF.

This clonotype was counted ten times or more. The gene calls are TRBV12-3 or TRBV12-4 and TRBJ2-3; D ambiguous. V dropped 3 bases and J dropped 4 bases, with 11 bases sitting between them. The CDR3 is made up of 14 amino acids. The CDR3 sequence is CASSFPLVPDTQYF. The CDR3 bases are TGTGCCAGCAGTTTTCCCCTGGTCCCAGATACGCAGTATTTT.

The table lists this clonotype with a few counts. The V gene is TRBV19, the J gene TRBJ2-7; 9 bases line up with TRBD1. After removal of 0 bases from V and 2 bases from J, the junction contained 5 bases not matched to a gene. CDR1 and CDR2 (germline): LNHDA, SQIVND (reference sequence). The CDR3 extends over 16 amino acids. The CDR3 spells CASSIDGTGLAYEQYF. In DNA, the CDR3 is TGTGCCAGTAGTATAGACGGGACAGGGCTCGCCTACGAGCAGTACTTC. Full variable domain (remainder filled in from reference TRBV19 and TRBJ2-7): DGGITQSPKYLFRKEGQNVTLSCEQNLNHDAMYWYRQDPGQGLRLIYYSQIVNDFQKGDIAEGYSVSREKKESFPLTVTSAQKNPTAFYLCASSIDGTGLAYEQYFGPGTRLTVT.

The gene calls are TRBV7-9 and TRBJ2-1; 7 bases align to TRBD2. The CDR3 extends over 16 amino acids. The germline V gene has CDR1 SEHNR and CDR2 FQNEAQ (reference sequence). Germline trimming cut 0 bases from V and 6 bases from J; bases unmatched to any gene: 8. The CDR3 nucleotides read TGTGCCAGCAGCTTAGCGCTGCTAGCGGCGGGCAATGAGCAGTTCTTC. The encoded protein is CASSLALLAAGNEQFF.

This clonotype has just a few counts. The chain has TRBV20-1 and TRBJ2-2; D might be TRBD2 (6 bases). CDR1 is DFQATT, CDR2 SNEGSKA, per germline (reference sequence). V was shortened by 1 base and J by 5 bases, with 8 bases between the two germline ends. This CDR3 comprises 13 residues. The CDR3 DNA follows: TGCAGTGCTAGAGTTAGCGGTACCGGGGAGCTGTTTTTT. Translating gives CSARVSGTGELFF.

CDR3 region: CASRDDTYRERNGNTEAFF. CDR3 DNA: TGTGCCAGCCGAGACGACACTTACAGGGAGAGGAACGGTAACACTGAAGCTTTCTTT. The chain carries TRBV6-1 and TRBJ1-1, with D possibly being TRBD1 (6 bases). Germline CDR1 and CDR2: MNHNS and SASEGT. The CDR3 sequence is 19 residues long. Trimming removed 8 bases at V and 2 bases at J, with 30 bases between.

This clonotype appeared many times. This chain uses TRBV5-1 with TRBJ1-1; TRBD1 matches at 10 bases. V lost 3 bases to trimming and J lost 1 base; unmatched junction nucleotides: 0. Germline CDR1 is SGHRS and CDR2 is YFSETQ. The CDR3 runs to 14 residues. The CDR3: CASSWTGGNTEAFF. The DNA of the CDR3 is TGCGCCAGCAGCTGGACAGGGGGGAACACTGAAGCTTTCTTT.

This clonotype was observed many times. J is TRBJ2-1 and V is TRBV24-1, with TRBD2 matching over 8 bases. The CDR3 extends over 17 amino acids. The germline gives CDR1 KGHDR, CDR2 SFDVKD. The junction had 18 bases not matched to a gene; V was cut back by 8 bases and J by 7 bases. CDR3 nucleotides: TGTGCCACCATTGGATCGGGAGCGGGAGCTCCCGTGAATGAGCAGTTCTTC. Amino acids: CATIGSGAGAPVNEQFF.

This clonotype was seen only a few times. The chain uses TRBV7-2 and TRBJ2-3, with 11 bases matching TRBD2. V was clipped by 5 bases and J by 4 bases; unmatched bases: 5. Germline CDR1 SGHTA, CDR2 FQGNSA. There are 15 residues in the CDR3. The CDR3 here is CASSPTSGSADTQYF. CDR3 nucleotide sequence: TGTGCCAGCAGCCCAACTAGCGGGAGTGCAGATACGCAGTATTTT. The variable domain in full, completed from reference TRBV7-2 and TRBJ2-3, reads GAGVSQSPSNKVTEKGKDVELRCDPISGHTALYWYRQSLGQGLEFLIYFQGNSAPDKSGLPSDRFSAERTGGSVSTLTIQRTQQEDSAVYLCASSPTSGSADTQYFGPGTRLTVL.

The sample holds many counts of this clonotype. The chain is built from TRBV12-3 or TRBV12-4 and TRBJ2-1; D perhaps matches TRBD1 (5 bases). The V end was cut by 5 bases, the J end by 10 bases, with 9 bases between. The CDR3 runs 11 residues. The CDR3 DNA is TGTGCCAGCAGTACAGGCAACGAGCAGTTCTTC. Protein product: CASSTGNEQFF.

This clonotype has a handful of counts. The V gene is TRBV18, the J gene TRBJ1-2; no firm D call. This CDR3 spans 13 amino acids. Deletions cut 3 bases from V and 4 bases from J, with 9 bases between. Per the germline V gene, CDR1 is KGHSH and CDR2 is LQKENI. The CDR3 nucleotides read TGTGCCAGCTCACCCTCCGCCACCTATGGCTACACCTTC. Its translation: CASSPSATYGYTF.

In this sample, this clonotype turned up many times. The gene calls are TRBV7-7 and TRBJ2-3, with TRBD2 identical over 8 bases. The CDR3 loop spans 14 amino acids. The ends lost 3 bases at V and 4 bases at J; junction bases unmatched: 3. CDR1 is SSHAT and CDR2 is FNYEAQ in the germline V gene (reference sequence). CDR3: CASSFRRGADTQYF. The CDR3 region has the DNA TGTGCCAGCAGCTTCAGGCGGGGGGCAGATACGCAGTATTTT.

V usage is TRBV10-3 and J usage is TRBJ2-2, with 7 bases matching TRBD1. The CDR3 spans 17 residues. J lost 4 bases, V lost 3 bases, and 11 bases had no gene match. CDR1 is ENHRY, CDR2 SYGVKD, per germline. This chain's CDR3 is CAISDISVTGFTGELFF. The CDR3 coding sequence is TGTGCCATCAGTGACATCTCGGTGACAGGGTTCACCGGGGAGCTGTTTTTT.

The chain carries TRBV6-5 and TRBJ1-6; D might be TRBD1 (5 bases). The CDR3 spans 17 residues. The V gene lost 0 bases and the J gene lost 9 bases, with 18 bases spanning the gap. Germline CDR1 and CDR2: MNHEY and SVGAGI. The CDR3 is CASSYSPTNLGGSPLHF. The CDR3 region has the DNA TGTGCCAGCAGTTACTCCCCCACGAACTTGGGGGGTTCACCCCTCCACTTT.

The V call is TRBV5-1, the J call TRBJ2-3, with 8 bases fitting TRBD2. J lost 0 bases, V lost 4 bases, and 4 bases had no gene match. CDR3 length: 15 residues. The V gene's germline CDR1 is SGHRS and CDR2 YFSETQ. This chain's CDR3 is CASSLLAESTDTQYF. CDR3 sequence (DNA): TGCGCCAGCAGCCTACTAGCGGAGAGCACAGATACGCAGTATTTT.

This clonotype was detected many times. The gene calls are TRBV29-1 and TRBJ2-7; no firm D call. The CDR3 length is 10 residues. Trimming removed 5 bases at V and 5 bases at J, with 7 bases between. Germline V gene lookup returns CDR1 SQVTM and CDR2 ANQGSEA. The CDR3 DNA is TGCAGCGTTTTAGAGAACGAGCAGTACTTC. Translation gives CSVLENEQYF.

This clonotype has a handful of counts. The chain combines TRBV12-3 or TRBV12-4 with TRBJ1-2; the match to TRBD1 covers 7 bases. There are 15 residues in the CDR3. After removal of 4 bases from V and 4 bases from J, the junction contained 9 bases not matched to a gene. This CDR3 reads CASSSPGEGAYGYTF. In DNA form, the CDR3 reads TGTGCCAGCAGTTCCCCGGGGGAGGGGGCCTATGGCTACACCTTC.

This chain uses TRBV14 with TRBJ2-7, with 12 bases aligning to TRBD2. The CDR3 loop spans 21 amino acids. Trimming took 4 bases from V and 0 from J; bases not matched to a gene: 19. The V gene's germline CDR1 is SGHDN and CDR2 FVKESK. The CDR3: CASSPEGGGGTSGLSSYEQYF. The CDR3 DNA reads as TGTGCCAGCAGCCCAGAAGGGGGTGGAGGGACTAGCGGGCTAAGCTCCTACGAGCAGTACTTC.

CDR3 protein: CASSQDLRWNTEAFF. The CDR3, as DNA: TGTGCCAGCAGCCAGGATTTGAGATGGAACACTGAAGCTTTCTTT. The genes are TRBV11-2 and TRBJ1-1; D is ambiguous. V gave up 5 bases and J gave up 1 base, with 14 bases separating them. Germline V gene sequence: CDR1 SGHAT, CDR2 FQNNGV. The CDR3 is made up of 15 amino acids.